These T cell receptor beta chains were read from a single sample in a study of T cells in Graves' hyperthyroidism and ophthalmopathy. TCRdb independently ran MiXCR on the multiplex PCR reads; one entry per CDR3 protein. The sample shows around 250,000 distinct CDR3 sequences, more than 12% of them seen only once. Input material: blood. These TCRs come from a woman aged 35 to 49 with Graves' hyperthyroidism that later progressed to Graves' ophthalmopathy. Both conserved end residues are part of each CDR3. A D gene is named only where the DNA matches it firmly. Clone size is shown for a subset of rows, as once, few, many or a class of expanded clone.

j_gene	abundance	v_gene	d_gene	CDR3aa	CDR3nt
TRBJ2-3	many	TRBV20-1	NA	CSAPMPPGATDTQYF	TGCAGTGCTCCGATGCCGCCGGGAGCAACAGATACGCAGTATTTT
TRBJ2-3	many	TRBV14	TRBD1	CASSRTGDGDTQYF	TGTGCCAGCAGCCGGACAGGGGATGGAGATACGCAGTATTTT
TRBJ1-1	many	TRBV12-3/TRBV12-4	NA	CASSLRQAWAFF	TGTGCCAGCAGTTTACGGCAGGCTTGGGCTTTCTTT
TRBJ2-1	NA	TRBV5-1	TRBD2	CASSLVGLAGNEQFF	TGCGCCAGCAGCTTGGTAGGACTAGCGGGCAATGAGCAGTTCTTC
TRBJ2-4	many	TRBV7-8	NA	CASSSLRSGAKNIQYF	TGTGCCAGCAGCTCCCTTAGGAGTGGGGCCAAAAACATTCAGTACTTC
TRBJ1-2	many	TRBV9	NA	CASSSEKGMYYGYTF	TGTGCCAGCAGCTCCGAGAAGGGCATGTACTATGGCTACACCTTC
TRBJ2-3	many	TRBV30	TRBD2	CAWIGREGPDTQYF	TGTGCCTGGATTGGGCGGGAGGGCCCAGATACGCAGTATTTT
TRBJ1-5	NA	TRBV28	NA	CASSDVGNQPQHF	TGTGCCAGCAGCGACGTCGGCAATCAGCCCCAGCATTTT
TRBJ2-1	NA	TRBV4-1	NA	CASSLRAPGEQFF	TGCGCCAGCAGCCTTCGGGCTCCCGGGGAGCAGTTCTTC
TRBJ1-4	NA	TRBV29-1	TRBD1	CSVGQEGEKLFF	TGCAGCGTGGGACAGGAGGGTGAAAAACTGTTTTTT